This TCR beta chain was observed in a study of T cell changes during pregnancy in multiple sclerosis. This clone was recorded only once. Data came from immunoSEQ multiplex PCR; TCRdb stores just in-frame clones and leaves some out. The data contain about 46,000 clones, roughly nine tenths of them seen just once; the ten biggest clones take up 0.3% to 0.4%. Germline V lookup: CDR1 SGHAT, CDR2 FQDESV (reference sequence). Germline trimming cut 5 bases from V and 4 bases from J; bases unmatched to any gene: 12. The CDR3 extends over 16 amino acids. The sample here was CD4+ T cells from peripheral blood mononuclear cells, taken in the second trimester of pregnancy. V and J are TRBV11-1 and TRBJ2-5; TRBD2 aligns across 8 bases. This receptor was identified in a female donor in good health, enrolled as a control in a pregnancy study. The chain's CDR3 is CASSPLLGGGIETQYF. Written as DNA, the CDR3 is TGTGCCAGCAGCCCACTCCTTGGCGGGGGGATAGAGACCCAGTACTTC.